A selection of T cell receptor beta chains follows, all from one sample in a study of cytomegalovirus exposure and HLA in healthy donors. Using immunoSEQ multiplex PCR, the repertoire was profiled, and TCRdb retains in-frame clones only, with some absent. The table has some 190,000 clones, 80% to 90% seen once. Specimen: PBMCs. These receptors were collected from a man aged 35 to 55 in good health and CMV-seropositive. CDR3s include the opening cysteine and the closing phenylalanine or tryptophan. D genes are given only for firm matches. Clone size is shown for a subset of rows, as once, few, many or a class of expanded clone.

v_gene,j_gene,abundance,d_gene,CDR3aa,CDR3nt
TRBV7-6,TRBJ1-3,once,NA,CASSSDGDSGNTIYF,TGTGCCAGCAGCTCCGACGGGGACTCTGGAAACACCATATATTTT
TRBV7-8,TRBJ2-5,NA,TRBD2,CASSSRLAVRETQYF,TGTGCCAGCAGCTCGAGACTAGCGGTTCGGGAGACCCAGTACTTC
TRBV7-9,TRBJ1-4,once,NA,CASSPPLAGFNEKLFF,TGTGCCAGCAGCCCTCCCCTCGCAGGCTTTAATGAAAAACTGTTTTTT
TRBV18,TRBJ2-5,NA,NA,CASSPLDRKETQYF,TGTGCCAGCTCACCCTTGGACAGAAAAGAGACCCAGTACTTC
TRBV7-2,TRBJ2-5,few,NA,CASSSGTSPRTQYF,TGTGCCAGCAGCTCGGGGACAAGTCCGCGGACCCAGTACTTC
TRBV5-4,TRBJ1-1,NA,TRBD1,CASSRTGLLNTEAFF,TGTGCCAGCAGCCGGACAGGGTTATTGAACACTGAAGCTTTCTTT
TRBV5-5,TRBJ2-1,NA,NA,CASSLVRGGSHNEQFF,TGTGCCAGCAGCTTGGTCAGGGGTGGGTCACACAATGAGCAGTTCTTC
TRBV5-1,TRBJ2-3,NA,TRBD2,CASSLGLAGGPGGTDTQYF,TGCGCCAGCAGCTTGGGACTAGCGGGAGGGCCGGGGGGCACAGATACGCAGTATTTT
TRBV2,TRBJ2-5,NA,TRBD2,CASSGGETQYF,TGTGCCAGCAGCGGGGGGGAGACCCAGTACTTC
TRBV19,TRBJ2-1,NA,NA,CASSISGYNEQFF,TGTGCCAGTAGTATCTCAGGGTACAATGAGCAGTTCTTC
TRBV5-5,TRBJ2-1,few,TRBD1,CASSLVSGTGVRGYNEQFF,TGTGCCAGCAGCTTGGTTTCGGGGACAGGGGTTAGAGGCTACAATGAGCAGTTCTTC
TRBV6-6,TRBJ1-5,NA,TRBD1,CASVQGENSNQPQHF,TGTGCCAGCGTCCAGGGGGAGAATAGCAATCAGCCCCAGCATTTT
TRBV12-5,TRBJ2-5,few,TRBD2,CASGFGSGLQETQYF,TGTGCTAGTGGTTTCGGCTCGGGACTACAAGAGACCCAGTACTTC
TRBV6-6,TRBJ2-5,NA,NA,CASSYRHKGVETQYF,TGTGCCAGCAGTTACCGGCACAAAGGGGTGGAGACCCAGTACTTC
TRBV19,TRBJ1-2,NA,NA,CASSIGQNNYGYTF,TGTGCCAGTAGTATTGGTCAGAATAACTATGGCTACACCTTC
TRBV11-3,TRBJ2-1,NA,TRBD2,CASSFRASGYNEQFF,TGTGCCAGCAGCTTTAGGGCTAGCGGTTACAATGAGCAGTTCTTC
TRBV10-3,TRBJ2-5,NA,TRBD1,CAMGTGEETQYF,TGTGCCATGGGGACAGGGGAAGAGACCCAGTACTTC
TRBV4-2,TRBJ2-1,NA,TRBD2,CASSSGGGLAFSYNEQFF,TGTGCCAGCAGCTCCGGGGGGGGACTAGCGTTCTCCTACAATGAGCAGTTCTTC
TRBV7-7,TRBJ2-2,NA,TRBD1,CASSRDRTGELFF,TGTGCCAGCAGCCGGGACAGGACCGGGGAGCTGTTTTTT
TRBV7-6,TRBJ2-2,NA,TRBD1,CASSFDQGALPELFF,TGTGCCAGCAGCTTCGACCAGGGGGCCCTCCCGGAGCTGTTTTTT
TRBV5-5,TRBJ1-1,NA,NA,CASSTHGVTEAFF,TGTGCCAGCAGTACCCACGGTGTTACTGAAGCTTTCTTT
TRBV6-5,TRBJ1-5,NA,NA,CASSYFQNSNQPQHF,TGTGCCAGCAGTTACTTCCAAAATAGCAATCAGCCCCAGCATTTT
TRBV9,TRBJ2-1,once,NA,CASSVEAGASSYNEQFF,TGTGCCAGCAGCGTAGAGGCAGGGGCTAGCTCCTACAATGAGCAGTTCTTC
TRBV27,TRBJ1-1,NA,NA,CASRLAGVNTEAFF,TGTGCCAGCAGGTTGGCAGGGGTGAACACTGAAGCTTTCTTT
TRBV27,TRBJ2-5,NA,NA,CASSLETQYF,TGTGCCAGCAGCCTAGAGACCCAGTACTTC
TRBV9,TRBJ2-7,NA,NA,CASSVGSGLYEQYF,TGTGCCAGCAGCGTAGGGTCAGGGCTTTACGAGCAGTACTTC
TRBV30,TRBJ1-5,NA,NA,CAWSREGKQPQHF,TGTGCCTGGAGTCGGGAAGGGAAGCAGCCCCAGCATTTT
TRBV5-1,TRBJ1-2,NA,NA,CASRQTGPHGYTF,TGCGCCAGCAGACAAACAGGGCCCCATGGCTACACCTTC
TRBV28,TRBJ1-1,once,NA,CASSDSGNTEAFF,TGTGCCAGCAGTGATTCAGGGAACACTGAAGCTTTCTTT
TRBV7-8,TRBJ1-4,NA,NA,CASSLLRARNEKLFF,TGTGCCAGCAGCTTACTTCGCGCCAGGAATGAAAAACTGTTTTTT
TRBV7-6,TRBJ2-7,NA,TRBD2,CASSVVGGSALAGVEQYF,TGTGCCAGCAGCGTAGTGGGGGGTTCCGCACTAGCGGGAGTCGAGCAGTACTTC
TRBV5-4,TRBJ1-1,few,NA,CASSLAEGGGTEAFF,TGTGCCAGCAGCTTGGCAGAGGGGGGGGGCACTGAAGCTTTCTTT
TRBV27,TRBJ1-4,NA,TRBD1,CASSDHDRGRGTNEKLFF,TGTGCCAGCAGTGACCACGACAGGGGCCGGGGCACTAATGAAAAACTGTTTTTT
TRBV5-1,TRBJ1-2,once,NA,CASSLASSDYGYTF,TGCGCCAGCAGCTTGGCGTCGTCAGACTATGGCTACACCTTC
TRBV4-1,TRBJ1-1,NA,TRBD1,CASSQTPTGTNTEAFF,TGCGCCAGCAGCCAAACTCCGACAGGGACGAACACTGAAGCTTTCTTT
TRBV15,TRBJ2-1,NA,TRBD2,CATSREPRTSGATPYNEQFF,TGTGCCACCAGCAGAGAACCCCGGACTAGCGGGGCCACTCCCTACAATGAGCAGTTCTTC